This T cell receptor (beta chain) was captured in a study of blood T cell repertoires in COVID-19. Study at large: Samples representing acute and convalescent COVID-19 were sourced from the United States, Italy and Spain. Nucleic acid was either cDNA or gDNA, and it came from T cells, B-cell-depleted T cells, or PBMCs.

Authors' data handling: Reference gene primer amplification in the assay estimated nucleated cell counts. Generated by immunoSEQ multiplex PCR, the TCRdb table keeps only in-frame clones and is missing some. The V and J calls and the clone size are those of that table, but D and trimming were determined from the DNA. The table shows about 73,000 clones, with about 80% occurring only once. The germline V gene has CDR1 SGHTA and CDR2 FQGNSA. CDR3 length equals 14 residues. Trimming took off 2 bases at V and 0 bases at J, with 7 bases between the two ends. The chain has TRBV7-2 and TRBJ1-1; the D gene is possibly TRBD1 (5 bases). The sequence was obtained from a human donor in a cohort sampled during active COVID-19. Source material: peripheral blood. The CDR3 reads CASSLQGLNTEAFF. The CDR3 DNA is TGTGCCAGCAGCTTACAGGGTCTGAACACTGAAGCTTTCTTT.